The text below deals with one TCR beta chain. Antigen unknown. This sample is drawn from a study of T cells expressing NK-cell markers. UMIs accompanied the 5'RACE template switching by which TCR beta cDNA was made. TCRdb reanalyzed the 5' RACE reads, giving one entry per CDR3 protein sequence and no DNA. The sample table includes about 160,000 distinct CDR3 sequences. Broader study findings: Several donors' CD3+CD56-NKG2C+ cells were dominated by the same clonotypes.

The sequence was collected from a man aged 18-69 years in good health. The sequencing input was blood T cells: a sorted CD56 or NKG2C T cell subset, CD4+ or CD8+ T cells, or bulk PBMC T cells (not recorded which).

CDR3 sequence: CATSRGGSYNEQFF. This chain connects TRBV15 to TRBJ2-1; the D call of TRBD2 rests on TCRdb alone, since no DNA is present to check it. From germline, CDR1 is LNHNV and CDR2 YYDKDF (reference sequence). This CDR3 is 14 amino acids long. Variable domain in full (rest from reference TRBV15 and TRBJ2-1): DAMVIQNPRYQVTQFGKPVTLSCSQTLNHNVMYWYQQKSSQAPKLLFHYYDKDFNNEADTPDNFQSRRPNTSFCFLDIRSPGLGDTAMYLCATSRGGSYNEQFFGPGTRLTVL.